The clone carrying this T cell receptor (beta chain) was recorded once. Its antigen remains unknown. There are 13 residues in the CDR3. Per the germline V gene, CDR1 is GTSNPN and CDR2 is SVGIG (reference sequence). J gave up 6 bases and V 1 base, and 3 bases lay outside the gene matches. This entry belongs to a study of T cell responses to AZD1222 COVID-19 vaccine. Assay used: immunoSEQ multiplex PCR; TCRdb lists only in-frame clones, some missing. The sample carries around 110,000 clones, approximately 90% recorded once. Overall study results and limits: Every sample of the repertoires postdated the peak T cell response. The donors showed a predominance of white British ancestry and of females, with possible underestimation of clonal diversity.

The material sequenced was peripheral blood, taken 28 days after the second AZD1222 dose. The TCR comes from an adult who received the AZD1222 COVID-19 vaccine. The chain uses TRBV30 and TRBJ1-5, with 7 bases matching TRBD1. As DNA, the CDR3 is TGTGCCTGGAGTGGACAGGGAGGTCAGCCCCAGCATTTT. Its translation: CAWSGQGGQPQHF.